This passage covers 20 T cell receptor beta chains from one sample sequenced in a study of CD8+ T cells in alopecia areata. RNA extraction and reverse transcription yielded cDNA as sequencing template. TCRdb's table, derived via immunoSEQ multiplex PCR, lists solely in-frame clones and lacks some. This table has about 210,000 clones, 50% to 70% appearing once. As to treatment: oral pan-JAK inhibitor, 5-10 mg twice daily. The material was CD4+ T cells sorted from blood, obtained at week 4, from a patient treated with tofacitinib. These receptors were taken from a human donor with alopecia areata.

This clone showed up just a few times. The chain combines TRBV25-1 with TRBJ1-1; possible D gene TRBD1, 6 bases. Trimming removed 2 bases at V and 3 bases at J, with 7 bases between. The germline gives CDR1 MGHDK, CDR2 SYGVNS. This CDR3 is 13 amino acids long. As DNA, the CDR3 is TGTGCCAGCAGTGAAGGGGGCCACACTGAAGCTTTCTTT. Protein: CASSEGGHTEAFF.

The chain carries TRBV5-4 and TRBJ1-2; D call uncertain. V lost 4 bases and J lost 7, with 8 bases in between. This CDR3 has 11 amino acids. Germline lookup yields CDR1 SGHNT and CDR2 YYREEE (reference sequence). CDR3 sequence reads: CASSQPGGYTF. The CDR3 region has the DNA TGTGCCAGCAGCCAACCGGGTGGCTACACCTTC.

CDR3 loop: CASSLDGLGYTF. CDR3 coding DNA: TGTGCCAGCAGCTTAGACGGGCTGGGCTACACCTTC. This chain connects TRBV7-2 to TRBJ1-2, with D hard to call. CDR1 is SGHTA, CDR2 FQGNSA, per germline. The germline V and J ends were trimmed by 1 base and 8 bases, with 8 bases remaining between them. This CDR3 spans 12 amino acids.

About this clone: Mismatch with germline at one junction end may stem from a read error. The CDR3 sequence: CASSEDTTEAFF. CDR3 bases: TGTGCCAGCAGCGAAGACACTACTGAAGCTTTCTTT. The chain couples TRBV6-1 to TRBJ1-1; no reliable D call. The CDR3 runs 12 residues. Germline assignment: CDR1 MNHNS and CDR2 SASEGT.

This clone was observed a few times. This chain uses TRBV4-1 with TRBJ1-5, with D maybe TRBD1 (6 bases). Germline CDR1 reads MGHRA; CDR2 reads YSYEKL. Trimming took off 5 bases at V and 0 bases at J, with 11 bases between the two ends. This CDR3 spans 15 amino acids. The CDR3 bases are TGCGCCAGCAGCTCACACAGGGATAGCAATCAGCCCCAGCATTTT. This gives the protein CASSSHRDSNQPQHF.

CDR3: CSVSSGFEQYF. In DNA, the CDR3 is TGCAGCGTCTCCTCGGGGTTCGAGCAGTACTTC. The chain uses TRBV29-1 and TRBJ2-7; a possible D gene is TRBD2 (5 bases). The CDR3 length is 11 residues. The V end was cut by 6 bases, the J end by 6 bases, with 12 bases between. CDR1 SQVTM and CDR2 ANQGSEA come from the germline V gene.

The chain is built from TRBV18 and TRBJ2-2; possible D gene TRBD1, 6 bases. The CDR3 sequence is 15 residues long. The V gene's germline CDR1 is KGHSH and CDR2 LQKENI. Trimming took off 0 bases at V and 2 bases at J, with 7 bases between the two ends. The CDR3, as DNA: TGTGCCAGCTCACCACCCAGGGGAAACACCGGGGAGCTGTTTTTT. This translates into CASSPPRGNTGELFF.

The chain recombines TRBV25-1 with TRBJ1-3; D unclear. V was clipped by 1 base and J by 9 bases, with 13 bases between them. Germline loops: CDR1 MGHDK, CDR2 SYGVNS. There are 14 residues in the CDR3. This chain's CDR3 is CASSELGSVGTIYF. CDR3 sequence (DNA): TGTGCCAGCAGTGAATTGGGCTCGGTCGGCACCATATATTTT.

This chain joins TRBV4-3 and TRBJ2-6; unclear D gene. The V end lost 3 bases, the J end lost 2 bases, and 8 bases lay between the germline ends. The CDR3 runs 15 residues. In germline, CDR1 is LGHNA, CDR2 YSLEER. The CDR3 is CASSHDMAGANVLTF. In DNA form, the CDR3 reads TGCGCCAGCAGCCATGATATGGCTGGGGCCAACGTCCTGACTTTC.

The rearrangement uses TRBV5-1 and TRBJ2-3; D gene ambiguous. CDR1 is SGHRS, CDR2 YFSETQ, per germline. V was pared by 0 bases and J by 5 bases, with 10 bases between. The CDR3 loop spans 14 amino acids. As DNA, the CDR3 is TGCGCCAGCAGCTTGGTTCCTGTTGGAGATACGCAGTATTTT. This translates into CASSLVPVGDTQYF.

This chain joins TRBV5-6 and TRBJ2-7; no clear D. The CDR3 is 11 amino acids. Trimming took 4 bases from V and 3 from J, leaving 5 bases between them. CDR1 is SGHDT, CDR2 YYEEEE, per germline. CDR3 sequence (DNA): TGTGCCAGCAGCGCCCTCTACGAGCAGTACTTC. This encodes CASSALYEQYF. Drawing the rest from reference TRBV5-6 and TRBJ2-7, the complete variable domain is DAGVTQSPTHLIKTRGQQVTLRCSPKSGHDTVSWYQQALGQGPQFIFQYYEEEERQRGNFPDRFSGHQFPNYSSELNVNALLLGDSALYLCASSALYEQYFGPGTRLTVT.

V usage is TRBV27 and J usage is TRBJ1-1; no clear D. This CDR3 is built from 14 residues. Germline loops: CDR1 MNHEY, CDR2 SMNVEV (reference sequence). V lost 3 bases, J lost 4 bases, and 12 bases lay in between. CDR3 in DNA: TGTGCCAGCAGTTTTGGTACACGTTTCACTGAAGCTTTCTTT. Its translation: CASSFGTRFTEAFF.

In this sample, this clone turned up a few times. The V gene is TRBV18, the J gene TRBJ1-1; D ambiguous. CDR1 KGHSH and CDR2 LQKENI come from the germline V gene. The V end was cut by 6 bases, the J end by 2 bases, with 10 bases between. This CDR3 has 13 amino acids. The CDR3 spells CASSEKGNTEAFF. In nucleotides, the CDR3 is TGTGCCAGCTCCGAGAAAGGCAACACTGAAGCTTTCTTT. The whole variable domain, remainder taken from reference TRBV18 and TRBJ1-1, is NAGVMQNPRHLVRRRGQEARLRCSPMKGHSHVYWYRQLPEEGLKFMVYLQKENIIDESGMPKERFSAEFPKEGPSILRIQQVVRGDSAAYFCASSEKGNTEAFFGQGTRLTVV.

In its sample, this clone was seen a few times. The chain couples TRBV19 to TRBJ1-2; tentatively, D is TRBD1 (5 bases). The CDR3 is 13 amino acids. V lost 5 bases and J lost 4, with 11 bases in between. Germline assignment: CDR1 LNHDA and CDR2 SQIVND (reference sequence). CDR3 amino acids: CASSRDGPYGYTF. CDR3 nucleotides: TGTGCCAGTAGTCGGGACGGCCCCTATGGCTACACCTTC.

This chain uses TRBV15 with TRBJ2-1; possible D gene TRBD1, 5 bases. The V end lost 8 bases, the J end lost 5 bases, and 16 bases lay between the germline ends. From germline, CDR1 is LNHNV and CDR2 YYDKDF (reference sequence). There are 14 residues in the CDR3. CDR3: CATQQEPINNEQFF. The DNA for the CDR3 is TGTGCCACCCAACAGGAGCCGATCAACAATGAGCAGTTCTTC.

J is TRBJ2-2 and V is TRBV5-4; tentatively, D is TRBD2 (6 bases). The V gene's germline CDR1 is SGHNT and CDR2 YYREEE (reference sequence). There are 15 residues in the CDR3. With 4 bases removed from V and 4 bases from J, the gap between germline ends came to 14 bases. CDR3 sequence reads: CASSTGGGGTGELFF. CDR3 in DNA: TGTGCCAGCAGCACCGGGGGTGGGGGCACCGGGGAGCTGTTTTTT.

V and J are TRBV30 and TRBJ1-2; D is uncertain. Trimming left V 4 bases short and J 4 bases short, with 10 bases between. In germline, CDR1 is GTSNPN, CDR2 SVGIG (reference sequence). This CDR3 spans 12 amino acids. CDR3 in DNA: TGTGCCTGGAAACAGATAGGCTATGGCTACACCTTC. It specifies CAWKQIGYGYTF. Full variable domain (outside the CDR3, taken from reference TRBV30 and TRBJ1-2): SQTIHQWPATLVQPVGSPLSLECTVEGTSNPNLYWYRQAAGRGLQLLFYSVGIGQISSEVPQNLSASRPQDRQFILSSKKLLLSDSGFYLCAWKQIGYGYTFGSGTRLTVV.

The chain links TRBV27 to TRBJ1-1; D is perhaps TRBD1 (5 bases). V was pared by 2 bases and J by 4 bases, with 8 bases between. The CDR3 length is 13 residues. Germline V gives CDR1 MNHEY, CDR2 SMNVEV (reference sequence). The CDR3 DNA reads TGTGCCAGCAGTTTACAGGGAGCCACTGAAGCTTTCTTT. Its translation is CASSLQGATEAFF.

This clone was counted between two and nine times. The chain recombines TRBV7-3 with TRBJ2-1; 7 bases are a match to TRBD1. J gave up 6 bases and V 3 bases, and 5 bases lay outside the gene matches. The CDR3 has 14 amino acids. The V gene's germline CDR1 is SGHTA and CDR2 FQGTGA. CDR3 sequence reads: CASSFRDSRNEQFF. The CDR3 DNA reads as TGTGCCAGCAGCTTCCGGGACAGCCGCAATGAGCAGTTCTTC.

This rearrangement joins TRBV27 to TRBJ2-3, with D possibly being TRBD1 or TRBD2 (6 bases each). The CDR3 is 15 residues long. V was clipped by 2 bases and J by 2 bases, with 11 bases between them. Germline assignment: CDR1 MNHEY and CDR2 SMNVEV (reference sequence). The CDR3 DNA is TGTGCCAGCAGTTTAACAGGGCGGGACACAGATACGCAGTATTTT. The encoded protein is CASSLTGRDTDTQYF.